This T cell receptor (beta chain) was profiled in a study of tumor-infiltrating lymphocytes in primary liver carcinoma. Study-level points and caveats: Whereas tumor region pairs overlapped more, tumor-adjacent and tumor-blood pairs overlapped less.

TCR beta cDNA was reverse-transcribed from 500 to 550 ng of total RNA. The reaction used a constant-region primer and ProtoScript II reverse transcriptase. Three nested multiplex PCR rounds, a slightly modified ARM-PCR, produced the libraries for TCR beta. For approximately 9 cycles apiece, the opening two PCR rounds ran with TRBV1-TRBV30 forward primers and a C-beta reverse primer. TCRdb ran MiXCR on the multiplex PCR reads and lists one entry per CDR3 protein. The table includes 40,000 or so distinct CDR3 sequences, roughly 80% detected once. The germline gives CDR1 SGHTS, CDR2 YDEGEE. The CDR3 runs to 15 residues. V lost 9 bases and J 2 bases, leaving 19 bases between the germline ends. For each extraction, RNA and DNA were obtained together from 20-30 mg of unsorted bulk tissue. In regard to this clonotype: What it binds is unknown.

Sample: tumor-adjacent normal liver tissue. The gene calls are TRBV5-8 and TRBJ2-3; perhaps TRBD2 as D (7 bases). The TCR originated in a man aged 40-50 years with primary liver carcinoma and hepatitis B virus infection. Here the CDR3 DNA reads TGTGCCACTATCCTGGGGGGGCGTAACACAGATACGCAGTATTTT. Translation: CATILGGRNTDTQYF.